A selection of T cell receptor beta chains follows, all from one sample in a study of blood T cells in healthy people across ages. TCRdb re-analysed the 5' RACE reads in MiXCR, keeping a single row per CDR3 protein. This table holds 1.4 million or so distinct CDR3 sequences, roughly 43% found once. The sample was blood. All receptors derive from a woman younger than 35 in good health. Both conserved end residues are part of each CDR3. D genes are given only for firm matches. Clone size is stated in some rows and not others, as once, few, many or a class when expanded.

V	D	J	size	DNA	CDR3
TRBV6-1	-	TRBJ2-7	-	TGTGCCAGCAGCGCCGGGACTTCCCCACCTTACGAGCAGTACTTC	CASSAGTSPPYEQYF
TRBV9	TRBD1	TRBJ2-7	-	TGTGCCAGCAGCCCCAGGAGGGACAGGGTGAACGAGCAGTACTTC	CASSPRRDRVNEQYF
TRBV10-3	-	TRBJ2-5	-	TGTGCCATCAGTGAGAATCGCTACAATGAGCAGTACTTC	CAISENRYNEQYF
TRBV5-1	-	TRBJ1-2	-	TGCGCCAGCGGCCAAGGGGTTTTAGGCTATGGCTACACCTTC	CASGQGVLGYGYTF
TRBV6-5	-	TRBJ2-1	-	TGTGCCAGCAGTTACATCCAGGAAAATGAGCAGTTCTTC	CASSYIQENEQFF
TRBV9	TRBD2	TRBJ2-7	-	TGTGCCAGCAGCGTAGGCGCTAGCGGGGGTAGCTCCTACAATGAGCAGTACTTC	CASSVGASGGSSYNEQYF
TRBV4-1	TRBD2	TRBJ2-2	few	TGCGCCAGCAGCCATCCCTCCCGGCGGGGGTTCACCGGGGAGCTGTTTTTT	CASSHPSRRGFTGELFF
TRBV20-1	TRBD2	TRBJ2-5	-	TGCAGTGCAGAGCGGGGGGTTGGGGAGACCCAGTACTTC	CSAERGVGETQYF
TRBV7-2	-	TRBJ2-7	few	TGTGCCGGCAGCTCTATTAGGGCAGGCTCGGCCGAGCAGTACTTC	CAGSSIRAGSAEQYF
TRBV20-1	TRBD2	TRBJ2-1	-	TGCAGTGCTAGAGACGGAGCGGGGGGGCCCAATGAGCAGTTCTTC	CSARDGAGGPNEQFF
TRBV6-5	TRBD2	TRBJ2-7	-	TGTGCCAGCAGTTACTCGGGACTAGCGGGAGAGAGGGCCTACGAGCAGTACTTC	CASSYSGLAGERAYEQYF
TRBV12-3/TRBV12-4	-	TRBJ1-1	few	TGTGCCAGCAGTAGAACAACAACGGACACTGAAGCTTTCTTT	CASSRTTTDTEAFF
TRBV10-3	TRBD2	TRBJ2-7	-	TGTGCCATCGGGGGACTAGCGGGCTACGAGCAGTACTTC	CAIGGLAGYEQYF
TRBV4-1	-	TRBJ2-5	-	TGCGCTAGCAGCCGAGTCGACAGGGAGGTTCAAGAGCAGTACTTC	CASSRVDREVQEQYF
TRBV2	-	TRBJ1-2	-	TGTGCCAGCAGTGAGGGGGCGTCGGGCTACACCTTC	CASSEGASGYTF
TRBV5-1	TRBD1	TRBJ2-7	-	TGCGCCAGCAGCTTGGCCGCCGGGACAGAGACCTACGAGCAGTACTTC	CASSLAAGTETYEQYF
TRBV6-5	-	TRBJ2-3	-	TGTGCCAGCAGTTACTCGAGGACGTATGGGGCGGATACGCAGTATTTT	CASSYSRTYGADTQYF
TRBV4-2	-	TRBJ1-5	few	TGTGCCAGCAGCCATGCGAACTTAGTAAATCAGCCCCAGCATTTT	CASSHANLVNQPQHF
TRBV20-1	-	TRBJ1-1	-	TGCAGTGCTAGTACAGGGACGGGCACTGAAGCTTTCTTT	CSASTGTGTEAFF
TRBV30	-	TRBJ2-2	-	TGTGCCTGGAAAACCGGGACAAACACCGGGGAGCTGTTTTTT	CAWKTGTNTGELFF
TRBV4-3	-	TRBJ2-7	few	TGCGCCAGCAGCCAAGAACCGGGGGTGCGGAATGAGCAGTACTTC	CASSQEPGVRNEQYF
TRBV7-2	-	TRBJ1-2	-	TGTGCCAGCAGCCCCCCGGGGCGGGGTGGCTACACCTTC	CASSPPGRGGYTF